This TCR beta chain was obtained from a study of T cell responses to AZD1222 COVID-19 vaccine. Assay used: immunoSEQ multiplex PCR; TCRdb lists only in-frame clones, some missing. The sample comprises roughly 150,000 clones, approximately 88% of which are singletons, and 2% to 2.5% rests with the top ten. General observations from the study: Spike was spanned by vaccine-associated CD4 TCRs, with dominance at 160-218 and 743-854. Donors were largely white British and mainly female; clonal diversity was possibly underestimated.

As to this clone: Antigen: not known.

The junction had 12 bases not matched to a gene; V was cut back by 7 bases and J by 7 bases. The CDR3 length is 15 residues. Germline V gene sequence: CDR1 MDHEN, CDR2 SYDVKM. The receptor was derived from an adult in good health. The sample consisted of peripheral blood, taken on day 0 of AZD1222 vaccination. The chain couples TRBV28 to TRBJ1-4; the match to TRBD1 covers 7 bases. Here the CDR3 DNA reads TGTGCCAGCAATACTTTAACAGGGGCCCGTGAAAAACTGTTTTTT. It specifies CASNTLTGAREKLFF.